The 6 T cell receptor beta chains presented below share a single source sample, sequenced in a study of cytomegalovirus exposure and HLA in healthy donors. The PCR was carried out with 60 Vbeta primers and 13 Jbeta primers. Produced via immunoSEQ multiplex PCR; TCRdb's table is partial and in-frame only. Among approximately 100,000 clones listed, 70% to 80% were seen once. Sequencing input: PBMCs. All receptors derive from a woman in her 40s in good health and CMV-seropositive.

This clone was detected a few times. V and J are TRBV6-5 and TRBJ1-1; D is unclear. V shed 0 bases and J shed 5 bases, with 16 bases lying between them. Germline loops: CDR1 MNHEY, CDR2 SVGAGI. CDR3 length equals 16 residues. The CDR3 nucleotides are TGTGCCAGCAGTTACTCGAGTCTGGCGGGTGGTACTGAAGCTTTCTTT. This gives the protein CASSYSSLAGGTEAFF.

The chain is built from TRBV7-2 and TRBJ1-1, with D possibly being TRBD1 (6 bases). V lost 8 bases to trimming and J lost 4 bases, with 20 bases between them. CDR3 length: 15 residues. CDR1 SGHTA and CDR2 FQGNSA come from the germline V gene. In DNA form, the CDR3 reads TGTGCCAGCTCGTTAAAAGGGGGTTTAGGCACTGAAGCTTTCTTT. This sequence encodes CASSLKGGLGTEAFF.

The CDR3 is CASSLGTGAYNEQFF. CDR3 coding DNA: TGCGCCAGCAGCCTCGGGACAGGGGCCTACAATGAGCAGTTCTTC. The chain recombines TRBV5-1 with TRBJ2-1; TRBD1 matches at 10 bases. Per germline, CDR1 SGHRS and CDR2 YFSETQ. CDR3 size: 15 residues. The trim removed 4 bases at V and 2 bases at J, leaving 3 bases unmatched.

The chain is built from TRBV2 and TRBJ2-5, with 8 bases fitting TRBD1. The end of the DNA aligns better with TRBJ2-7, so the J call may be wrong. This CDR3 is 15 amino acids long. CDR1 is SNHLY, CDR2 FYNNEI, per germline. The CDR3, as DNA: TGTGCCAGCAAACTTCAGGGGGCCGCTACCTACGAGCAGTACTTC. Protein product: CASKLQGAATYEQYF.

V is TRBV5-1 and J is TRBJ2-7, with D perhaps matching TRBD2 (5 bases). Per germline, CDR1 SGHRS and CDR2 YFSETQ. With 4 bases removed from V and 4 bases from J, the gap between germline ends came to 27 bases. CDR3 size: 18 residues. The CDR3 nucleotides read TGCGCCAGCAGCCCGGAAGGGAGCTTATCCGGCCAAGAATACGAGCAGTACTTC. Translation: CASSPEGSLSGQEYEQYF.

J is TRBJ2-3 and V is TRBV5-4; TRBD1 matches 7 bases. Per germline, CDR1 SGHNT and CDR2 YYREEE (reference sequence). The CDR3 is made up of 14 amino acids. CDR3 amino acids: CAPGYRGISDTQYF. The DNA for the CDR3 is TGTGCTCCCGGGTACAGGGGAATATCAGATACGCAGTATTTT.